This T cell receptor (beta chain) is from a study of T cell repertoires in cytomegalovirus infection. The study's findings and limits: HLA-C-restricted CMV-specific TCR beta clonotypes were dominant in the ex vivo response.

This clonotype was found once. What it binds is not known. From the reads, TCRdb called clonotypes with MiXCR, one entry per CDR3 protein. The sample holds about 530,000 distinct CDR3 sequences; about a quarter are singletons and the top ten take 13%. The material sequenced was PBMCs. The receptor's source is a human donor in good health (CMV status not recorded). Some clones in this sample may be carry-over from other donors' samples.

The CDR3 loop is CAISAAKSFTGELFF. The CDR3 DNA is TGTGCCATCAGTGCGGCCAAATCGTTCACCGGGGAGCTGTTTTTT. This rearrangement joins TRBV10-3 to TRBJ2-2; D is uncertain. CDR3 length: 15 residues. CDR1 and CDR2 (germline): ENHRY, SYGVKD. The V gene lost 4 bases and the J gene lost 4 bases, with 13 bases spanning the gap.